A single sample gave rise to the 25 T cell receptor beta chains below, sequenced in a study of cytomegalovirus exposure and HLA in healthy donors. This PCR relied on a set of 60 Vbeta primers and 13 Jbeta primers. The method was immunoSEQ multiplex PCR; TCRdb's version includes in-frame clones alone and lacks a portion of them. Among roughly 55,000 clones, about four fifths were seen once, and the ten largest hold 2% to 2.5%. Sequencing input: PBMCs. These receptors were collected from a boy under 18 in good health and CMV-seropositive.

This clone was picked up a small number of times. The V gene is TRBV6-6, the J gene TRBJ2-1; TRBD2 is a possible D gene (6 bases). The germline V gene encodes CDR1 MNHNY and CDR2 SVGAGI (reference sequence). The V end was cut by 4 bases, the J end by 7 bases, with 17 bases between. This CDR3 region has 15 residues. The CDR3: CASSSSFGGKNEQFF. CDR3 nucleotide sequence: TGTGCCAGCAGTTCATCCTTCGGGGGTAAAAATGAGCAGTTCTTC.

This clone was seen once. The J gene is TRBJ1-5, the V gene TRBV29-1; the D is unclear. V lost 6 bases to trimming and J lost 7 bases, with 10 bases between them. The germline gives CDR1 SQVTM, CDR2 ANQGSEA. This CDR3 is 11 amino acids long. CDR3 protein: CSVLGEQPQHF. The CDR3 DNA reads TGCAGCGTCCTGGGCGAACAGCCCCAGCATTTT.

This clone came up once. This rearrangement joins TRBV7-9 to TRBJ2-5; 9 bases match TRBD2. CDR3 length: 14 amino acids. The germline V gene encodes CDR1 SEHNR and CDR2 FQNEAQ (reference sequence). As DNA, the CDR3 is TGTTCCATATCTAGCGGGGCGATACAAGAGACCCAGTACTTC. It specifies CSISSGAIQETQYF.

This clone was observed a single time. The chain couples TRBV5-1 to TRBJ1-4; 9 bases match TRBD1. The V and J ends lost 0 bases and 5 bases, in that order; junction bases with no gene match: 2. This CDR3 has 15 amino acids. Looked up from germline, CDR1 is SGHRS and CDR2 is YFSETQ. The DNA of the CDR3 is TGCGCCAGCAGCTTGGCCGGGACAGGGAATGAAAAACTGTTTTTT. Encoded protein: CASSLAGTGNEKLFF. The full variable domain, its missing parts supplied by reference TRBV5-1 and TRBJ1-4, is KAGVTQTPRYLIKTRGQQVTLSCSPISGHRSVSWYQQTPGQGLQFLFEYFSETQRNKGNFPGRFSGRQFSNSRSEMNVSTLELGDSALYLCASSLAGTGNEKLFFGSGTQLSVL.

This clone was seen a handful of times. The chain employs TRBV6-4 and TRBJ2-1; 7 bases map to TRBD1. The CDR3 spans 15 residues. Looked up from germline, CDR1 is MRHNA and CDR2 is SNTAGT. The J segment lost 6 bases and the V segment lost 0 bases, leaving 5 bases of the junction unmatched. CDR3 in amino acids: CASSDSPEGANEQFF. CDR3 nucleotides: TGTGCCAGCAGTGACTCGCCCGAGGGGGCCAATGAGCAGTTCTTC.

The chain uses TRBV9 and TRBJ2-7; possible D gene TRBD2, 6 bases. CDR1 and CDR2 (germline): SGDLS, YYNGEE. The CDR3 spans 15 residues. Trimming cost V 0 bases and J 3 bases, with 13 bases left between them. The CDR3: CASSVGDWIHYEQYF. The CDR3 coding sequence is TGTGCCAGCAGCGTAGGGGACTGGATACACTACGAGCAGTACTTC.

This clone has just a few counts. This sequence joins TRBV28 and TRBJ2-5; 10 bases line up with TRBD2. The germline CDR1 and CDR2 sequences are MDHEN and SYDVKM. J lost 1 base, V lost 5 bases, and 7 bases had no gene match. The CDR3 covers 16 residues. The CDR3 bases are TGTGCCAGCAGTGGGGGAGCGGGGGGGACCCAAGAGACCCAGTACTTC. Its protein is CASSGGAGGTQETQYF.

The V call is TRBV7-9, the J call TRBJ2-3; 10 bases match TRBD1. The CDR3 consists of 16 residues. Germline V gene lookup returns CDR1 SEHNR and CDR2 FQNEAQ (reference sequence). Trimming took 5 bases from V and 7 from J; bases not matched to a gene: 12. The CDR3 sequence: CASSPRQGALVNTQYF. The CDR3 region has the DNA TGTGCCAGCAGCCCCAGACAGGGGGCTCTAGTTAATACGCAGTATTTT.

The count of this clone is one. The CDR3 DNA is TGTGCCAGCATTCGGGGGGGCAGGTCTGGAAACACCATATATTTT. Residues: CASIRGGRSGNTIYF. The chain has TRBV28 and TRBJ1-3, with a possible D match to TRBD1 (6 bases). From germline, CDR1 is MDHEN and CDR2 SYDVKM. Trimming stripped 7 bases from V and 1 base from J, with 14 bases between. The CDR3 totals 15 residues.

The CDR3 region is CASSYTSVGEQFF. The CDR3 nucleotides read TGTGCCAGCAGCTACACTAGCGTGGGTGAGCAGTTCTTC. The V call is TRBV7-9, the J call TRBJ2-1; 7 nucleotides match TRBD2. J was trimmed by 9 bases and V by 4 bases; bases with no gene match: 6. The CDR3 loop spans 13 amino acids. CDR1 SEHNR and CDR2 FQNEAQ come from the germline V gene (reference sequence). Using reference TRBV7-9 and TRBJ2-1 for the parts outside the CDR3, the full variable domain is DTGVSQNPRHKITKRGQNVTFRCDPISEHNRLYWYRQTLGQGPEFLTYFQNEAQLEKSRLLSDRFSAERPKGSFSTLEIQRTEQGDSAMYLCASSYTSVGEQFFGPGTRLTVL.

The chain couples TRBV5-4 to TRBJ1-3; 8 bases align to TRBD1. CDR1 is SGHNT, CDR2 YYREEE, per germline (reference sequence). The CDR3 is 16 residues long. Germline trimming cut 0 bases from V and 3 bases from J; bases unmatched to any gene: 5. The CDR3 bases are TGTGCCAGCAGCTTGGATCAGGGGGCGAGTGGAAACACCATATATTTT. Its translation: CASSLDQGASGNTIYF.

This rearrangement joins TRBV6-5 to TRBJ2-5; perhaps TRBD1 as D (6 bases). Germline V gives CDR1 MNHEY, CDR2 SVGAGI. Trimming left V 8 bases short and J 3 bases short, with 13 bases between. The CDR3 totals 13 residues. CDR3 protein: CASYRELKETQYF. As DNA, the CDR3 is TGTGCCAGCTACAGGGAACTAAAAGAGACCCAGTACTTC.

The genes are TRBV12-5 and TRBJ1-6; possible D gene TRBD1, 6 bases. This CDR3 has 14 residues. Germline V lookup: CDR1 LGHNT, CDR2 FRNRAP. The germline V and J ends were trimmed by 4 bases and 10 bases, with 14 bases remaining between them. The CDR3 sequence is CASGSSRGNSPLHF. The DNA for the CDR3 is TGTGCTAGTGGTTCGTCGAGGGGGAACTCACCCCTCCACTTT.

The chain is built from TRBV9 and TRBJ2-2; the match to TRBD2 covers 9 bases. Trimming cost V 3 bases and J 0 bases; bases outside gene matches: 3. This CDR3 region has 16 residues. CDR1 and CDR2 (germline): SGDLS, YYNGEE. The CDR3 protein is CASSDSSGTNTGELFF. The CDR3 bases are TGTGCCAGCAGCGACTCTAGCGGGACGAACACCGGGGAGCTGTTTTTT. Filled out from reference TRBV9 and TRBJ2-2, the complete variable domain reads DSGVTQTPKHLITATGQRVTLRCSPRSGDLSVYWYQQSLDQGLQFLIQYYNGEERAKGNILERFSAQQFPDLHSELNLSSLELGDSALYFCASSDSSGTNTGELFFGEGSRLTVL.

The gene calls are TRBV11-2 and TRBJ2-3; D may be TRBD1 (5 bases). This CDR3 has 14 amino acids. Germline CDR1 SGHAT, CDR2 FQNNGV. With 5 bases removed from V and 3 bases from J, the gap between germline ends came to 12 bases. Written as DNA, the CDR3 is TGTGCCAGCAGCCCTCCGAAGGGGACAGATACGCAGTATTTT. Translated, it gives CASSPPKGTDTQYF.

The sample holds a few counts of this clone. This chain uses TRBV4-2 with TRBJ2-7, with D hard to call. Germline V gene sequence: CDR1 LGHNA, CDR2 YNFKEQ. This CDR3 contains 12 residues. Trimming pared 0 bases from V and 9 bases from J, leaving 9 bases between. In DNA, the CDR3 is TGTGCCAGCAGCCAAGAGGGCCCAGTGCAGTACTTC. This sequence encodes CASSQEGPVQYF.

In its sample, this clone was seen a few times. CDR3 nucleotide sequence: TGTGCCAGCAGCGTCCGACAGGGGAGAGATGAAAAACTGTTTTTT. Translation gives CASSVRQGRDEKLFF. The chain uses TRBV9 and TRBJ1-4; 8 bases fit TRBD1. The CDR3 consists of 15 residues. V lost 2 bases to trimming and J lost 6 bases; unmatched junction nucleotides: 6. Germline lookup yields CDR1 SGDLS and CDR2 YYNGEE. Full variable domain (missing parts from reference TRBV9 and TRBJ1-4): DSGVTQTPKHLITATGQRVTLRCSPRSGDLSVYWYQQSLDQGLQFLIQYYNGEERAKGNILERFSAQQFPDLHSELNLSSLELGDSALYFCASSVRQGRDEKLFFGSGTQLSVL.

The V gene is TRBV25-1, the J gene TRBJ1-6; D possibly corresponds to TRBD1 (6 bases). V gave up 3 bases and J gave up 9 bases, with 15 bases separating them. The CDR3 runs to 15 residues. Germline V gene data show CDR1 as MGHDK and CDR2 as SYGVNS. DNA for the CDR3: TGTGCCAGCAGTGACCCACAGGGTTCCCGTTCACCCCTCCACTTT. Its protein is CASSDPQGSRSPLHF.

The V and J genes are TRBV9 and TRBJ2-3; 14 nucleotides match TRBD2. J lost 5 bases, V lost 3 bases, and 8 bases had no gene match. The CDR3 has 17 amino acids. Germline V gene sequence: CDR1 SGDLS, CDR2 YYNGEE. As DNA, the CDR3 is TGTGCCAGCAGCGCGACTAGCGGGGGGGCCTTCAGAGATACGCAGTATTTT. Amino acid sequence: CASSATSGGAFRDTQYF.

The rearrangement uses TRBV21-1 and TRBJ1-4; the tabulated D call, TRBD1, remains unverified against the DNA. TRBV21-1 represents a pseudogene. This CDR3 is built from 17 residues. CDR3 bases: TGTGCCAGCAGCTATATGAGTGAGGGGGCGACTAATGAAAAACTGTTTTTT. It translates to CASSYMSEGATNEKLFF.

This clone came up once. V is TRBV4-1 and J is TRBJ2-7; 9 bases match TRBD1. The germline CDR1 and CDR2 sequences are MGHRA and YSYEKL. This CDR3 contains 17 residues. The V and J ends lost 4 bases and 5 bases, in that order; junction bases with no gene match: 15. The CDR3 sequence is CASSPRGYGTGFNEQYF. The CDR3 nucleotides read TGCGCCAGCAGCCCGAGGGGTTACGGGACAGGGTTCAACGAGCAGTACTTC.

The J gene is TRBJ2-5, the V gene TRBV20-1, with D hard to call. V was trimmed by 4 bases and J by 7 bases, leaving 10 bases between them. Looked up from germline, CDR1 is DFQATT and CDR2 is SNEGSKA (reference sequence). The CDR3 has 11 residues. CDR3 amino acids: CSATRVATQYF. The CDR3 nucleotides are TGCAGTGCTACACGGGTGGCGACCCAGTACTTC.

The rearrangement links TRBV4-1 to TRBJ1-5, with TRBD1 matching over 7 bases. Germline lookup yields CDR1 MGHRA and CDR2 YSYEKL. V lost 4 bases to trimming and J lost 8 bases; unmatched junction nucleotides: 20. The CDR3 is made up of 18 amino acids. CDR3 amino acids: CASSPSYSGQQKGEPQHF. For the CDR3, the DNA is TGCGCCAGCAGCCCATCTTATTCGGGACAGCAGAAAGGAGAGCCCCAGCATTTT.

V gene TRBV7-6 combines with J gene TRBJ1-6; tentative D call: TRBD1 (5 bases). The CDR3 contains 15 residues. With 4 bases removed from V and 4 bases from J, the gap between germline ends came to 11 bases. Germline lookup yields CDR1 SGHVS and CDR2 FNYEAQ. CDR3 amino acids: CASSSRQTYNSPLHF. Here the CDR3 DNA reads TGTGCCAGCAGCTCCCGACAGACTTATAATTCACCCCTCCACTTT.

The chain joins TRBV27 to TRBJ2-1; TRBD2 agrees at 10 bases. With 5 bases clipped from V and 4 bases from J, the junction kept 5 bases outside the gene matches. In germline, CDR1 is MNHEY, CDR2 SMNVEV (reference sequence). This CDR3 comprises 15 residues. CDR3 coding DNA: TGTGCCAGCAGTCTCGTAGCGGGGGGTTACAATGAGCAGTTCTTC. Translation gives CASSLVAGGYNEQFF.